One and the same sample provided the 24 T cell receptor beta chains below, sequenced in a study of monozygotic twins with inflammatory bowel disease. TCRdb reprocessed the 5' RACE reads; each CDR3 protein has one entry and no DNA is given. Its listing shows fewer than 550,000 distinct CDR3 sequences. Sequencing used blood. The receptor source for this set is a human donor with ulcerative colitis or Crohn's disease, or a healthy co-twin of an affected twin (not recorded which).

This rearrangement joins TRBV7-9 to TRBJ1-1; TCRdb names TRBD1, which stays unverified in the absence of DNA. The germline CDR1 and CDR2 sequences are SEHNR and FQNEAQ (reference sequence). The CDR3 extends over 13 amino acids. CDR3 region: CASSPSQGGEAFF.

This sequence joins TRBV7-3 and TRBJ1-1; TCRdb indicates TRBD1, and absent DNA this call remains unverified. Per germline, CDR1 SGHTA and CDR2 FQGTGA. This CDR3 contains 13 residues. The CDR3 loop reads CASSYNGQGKAFF.

This chain links TRBV7-2 with TRBJ2-1; TCRdb selects TRBD2, and the lack of DNA leaves this call unchecked. Germline values: CDR1 SGHTA, CDR2 FQGNSA. The CDR3 has 17 residues. CDR3: CASSLAGTSGTVNEQFF.

The chain employs TRBV12-3 or TRBV12-4 and TRBJ1-1; with no DNA, the TCRdb D assignment of TRBD1 cannot be verified. The CDR3 extends over 16 amino acids. CDR3 in amino acids: CASSRGAQLVNTEAFF.

The rearrangement joins TRBV4-1 to TRBJ2-3; without DNA, the TCRdb call of TRBD1 cannot be checked. In germline, CDR1 is MGHRA, CDR2 YSYEKL. The CDR3 is made up of 16 amino acids. This CDR3 is CASSQRTGGSTDTQYF.

The chain carries TRBV6-1 and TRBJ1-2. The CDR3 has 14 amino acids. Germline assignment: CDR1 MNHNS and CDR2 SASEGT. This CDR3 is CASTGRSTGTGYTF.

The chain has TRBV14 and TRBJ1-2; the TRBD1 assignment by TCRdb is unverifiable without DNA. CDR3 length equals 15 residues. CDR1 and CDR2 (germline): SGHDN, FVKESK. The CDR3 here is CASSLGTGHIYGYTF.

This chain's CDR3 is CASRRTGTEQYF. The chain links TRBV11-2 to TRBJ2-7; TCRdb's D call, TRBD1, is unchecked because there is no DNA. The CDR3 totals 12 residues. Germline V gene lookup returns CDR1 SGHAT and CDR2 FQNNGV.

This sequence joins TRBV24-1 and TRBJ2-1; TCRdb returns TRBD1, unconfirmable since there is no DNA. Germline V gives CDR1 KGHDR, CDR2 SFDVKD. CDR3 size: 15 residues. CDR3 amino acids: CATSDLQTVGDEQFF.

This chain connects TRBV7-9 to TRBJ2-2; lacking DNA, the TRBD2 call made by TCRdb goes unchecked. From germline, CDR1 is SEHNR and CDR2 FQNEAQ (reference sequence). This CDR3 spans 15 amino acids. CDR3: CASSLTSENTGELFF.

The chain is built from TRBV5-1 and TRBJ2-5; absent DNA, TCRdb's TRBD2 call cannot be checked. CDR1 and CDR2 from the germline V gene are SGHRS and YFSETQ. This CDR3 comprises 16 residues. CDR3: CASSSLAGGPLETQYF.

V gene TRBV10-3 combines with J gene TRBJ1-1. Germline loops: CDR1 ENHRY, CDR2 SYGVKD. The length of the CDR3 is 15 residues. The CDR3 protein is CAISESFGLPTEAFF.

The V gene is TRBV4-2, the J gene TRBJ2-7; TCRdb indicates TRBD1, and absent DNA this call remains unverified. The V gene's germline CDR1 is LGHNA and CDR2 YNFKEQ. The CDR3 length is 17 residues. CDR3 residues: CASSQNRGTGVIYEQYF.

The V gene is TRBV5-1, the J gene TRBJ2-7; the D gene TCRdb calls, TRBD1, cannot be checked with no DNA. The CDR3 has 15 residues. CDR1 and CDR2 from the germline V gene are SGHRS and YFSETQ. CDR3 residues: CASSLSLTGAYEQYF.

This rearrangement joins TRBV28 to TRBJ1-3; checking the TCRdb D call of TRBD1 is not possible without DNA. Germline CDR1 MDHEN, CDR2 SYDVKM. CDR3 length equals 16 residues. CDR3 region: CASTHRQALSGNTIYF.

The chain links TRBV7-2 to TRBJ1-3. Germline V gene lookup returns CDR1 SGHTA and CDR2 FQGNSA. This CDR3 has 12 residues. The CDR3 here is CASSSYRNTIYF.

The chain joins TRBV30 to TRBJ2-1; as DNA is missing, the TRBD1 call by TCRdb cannot be tested. CDR1 and CDR2 from the germline V gene are GTSNPN and SVGIG (reference sequence). The CDR3 loop spans 12 amino acids. The CDR3 here is CAGDRGGNEQFF.

The gene calls are TRBV5-1 and TRBJ2-5; there is no DNA to check the TCRdb D call of TRBD2. The germline gives CDR1 SGHRS, CDR2 YFSETQ. The CDR3 has 17 amino acids. The CDR3 region is CASSLVTSGYLQETQYF.

The rearrangement uses TRBV10-3 and TRBJ2-7; TCRdb designates TRBD1, a call that cannot be tested without DNA. This CDR3 has 14 amino acids. Germline CDR1 and CDR2: ENHRY and SYGVKD. The CDR3 reads CAISGTGTRHEQYF.

The rearrangement links TRBV14 to TRBJ1-1. CDR1 is SGHDN and CDR2 is FVKESK in the germline V gene. This CDR3 contains 13 residues. The CDR3 loop is CASSQGWDTEAFF.

The J gene is TRBJ1-1, the V gene TRBV11-1. The CDR3 totals 15 residues. Germline-derived CDR1 and CDR2 are SGHAT and FQDESV (reference sequence). Here the CDR3 reads CASSSAGRMNTEAFF.

The chain links TRBV5-6 to TRBJ2-7; with no DNA, the TCRdb D assignment of TRBD1 cannot be verified. CDR1 and CDR2 from the germline V gene are SGHDT and YYEEEE. The CDR3 consists of 13 residues. The CDR3 spells CASSTRVSYEQYF.

The rearrangement joins TRBV27 to TRBJ2-7; TCRdb picks TRBD2, but there is no DNA to check that call. The CDR3 extends over 16 amino acids. Germline assignment: CDR1 MNHEY and CDR2 SMNVEV (reference sequence). The CDR3 loop reads CASSSRPGTTSYEQYF.

This chain uses TRBV5-6 with TRBJ2-3; the D call from TCRdb, TRBD1, cannot be confirmed without DNA. This CDR3 spans 14 amino acids. Germline CDR1 reads SGHDT; CDR2 reads YYEEEE. The CDR3 spells CASSFWGATDTQYF.